This is a list of T cell receptor beta chains from one sample in a study of EBV T-cell therapy then PD-1 blockade in nasopharyngeal carcinoma. These receptors lack a known antigen. Method: immunoSEQ multiplex PCR; TCRdb's copy keeps in-frame clones and lacks some. The sample contains 15,000 to 20,000 clones, over 80% of which appear only once. This sample comprised CD8+ T cells from blood, obtained at day 0 from a patient whose treatment included autologous EBV-specific T cells and nivolumab. The receptors originated from a man aged 40-49 years with nasopharyngeal carcinoma. Both conserved end residues are part of each CDR3. Each record gives: J gene, V gene, CDR3 length, D gene, clone size, CDR3 DNA, CDR3 protein. The D gene is left open where the match is weak. The size field is filled for only some rows; it gives once, few, many or a size class.

>TRBJ2-3|TRBV11-1|15|-|-
TGTGCCAGCAGCTTAAGGCGGCTAGACACAGATACGCAGTATTTT
CASSLRRLDTDTQYF
>TRBJ2-7|TRBV7-2|14|TRBD2|-
TGTGCCAGCAGCCCCTGGGGAGGGGCCTACGAGCAGTACTTC
CASSPWGGAYEQYF
>TRBJ2-1|TRBV9|14|TRBD2|few
TGTGCCAGCAGTCTGGGGACTAGCGCGAATGAGCAGTTCTTC
CASSLGTSANEQFF
>TRBJ2-1|TRBV5-5|18|-|-
TGTGCCAGCAGCTATACGTCCGTAAGGACCGAACGTTACAATGAGCAGTTCTTC
CASSYTSVRTERYNEQFF
>TRBJ1-2|TRBV12-5|13|-|-
TGTGCTAGTGGTTTGGGAAGTTTCTATGGCTACACCTTC
CASGLGSFYGYTF
>TRBJ2-3|TRBV18|16|TRBD1|-
TGTGCCAGCTCAACACTCCGGGACAGCTACACAGATACGCAGTATTTT
CASSTLRDSYTDTQYF
>TRBJ1-2|TRBV5-6|16|-|-
TGTGCCAGCAGCTTGCGGTCTCTCGGGATGCCCGATGGCTACACCTTC
CASSLRSLGMPDGYTF
>TRBJ1-2|TRBV12-3/TRBV12-4|13|TRBD1|-
TGTGCCAGCAGCTACGGACAGGGATGGGGCTACACCTTC
CASSYGQGWGYTF
>TRBJ2-3|TRBV6-4|15|TRBD1|-
TGTGCCAGCAGTGCCTCGGGACAGGGGACAGATACGCAGTATTTT
CASSASGQGTDTQYF
>TRBJ2-7|TRBV1|12|-|-
TGCACCAGCAGCCGAATTACTTACGAGCAGTACTTC
CTSSRITYEQYF
>TRBJ1-5|TRBV27|15|-|once
TGTGCCAGCAGTTTGTCTGATGGGGTTAATCAGCCCCAGCATTTT
CASSLSDGVNQPQHF
>TRBJ2-1|TRBV7-9|16|TRBD2|-
TGTGCCAGCAGCTTGGGGACTAGCGGGTTTTACAATGAGCAGTTCTTC
CASSLGTSGFYNEQFF
>TRBJ2-3|TRBV30|12|-|-
TGTGCCTGGAGTCTCATCACAGATACGCAGTATTTT
CAWSLITDTQYF
>TRBJ1-5|TRBV6-5|15|-|-
TGTGCCAGCAGTTACTCGATCGGGGGTAATCAGCCCCAGCATTTT
CASSYSIGGNQPQHF
>TRBJ2-1|TRBV11-3|13|-|-
TGTGCCAGCAGCTTATGGTCAGACAATGAGCAGTTCTTC
CASSLWSDNEQFF
>TRBJ1-1|TRBV24-1|14|-|-
TGTGCCACCAGAGCAGGACCGGAGAAAAGGGAAGCTTTCTTT
CATRAGPEKREAFF
>TRBJ2-7|TRBV4-1|16|-|-
TGCGCCAGCAGCCACTCCTTGCCAGGGACGGCCTACGAGCAGTACTTC
CASSHSLPGTAYEQYF
>TRBJ2-3|TRBV27|13|-|-
TGTGCCAGCAGTTTGGACGGGACAGATACGCAGTATTTT
CASSLDGTDTQYF
>TRBJ2-7|TRBV7-9|15|TRBD2|-
TGTGCCAGCAGCTATGGAGCGGGGTCCTCCTACGAGCAGTACTTC
CASSYGAGSSYEQYF
>TRBJ2-1|TRBV28|16|TRBD1|-
TGTGCCAGCAGTCCCCCGGACAGGTATCGGGGCAATGAGCAGTTCTTC
CASSPPDRYRGNEQFF
>TRBJ2-3|TRBV7-2|17|TRBD2|-
TGTGCCAGCAGCTGGGGCATCGCGGGGGGGCCACCAGATACGCAGTATTTT
CASSWGIAGGPPDTQYF
>TRBJ2-2|TRBV4-3|17|-|-
TGCGCCAGCAGCCAAGAAGGAAGGGGACACTACACCGGGGAGCTGTTTTTT
CASSQEGRGHYTGELFF
>TRBJ2-7|TRBV9|13|TRBD1|once
TGTGCCAGCAGCATTAACAGGGGCTACGAGCAGTACTTC
CASSINRGYEQYF
>TRBJ2-2|TRBV9|16|TRBD2|-
TGTGCCAGCGAACCTAGCGGGGGCTCCTTCACCGGGGAGCTGTTTTTT
CASEPSGGSFTGELFF
>TRBJ1-5|TRBV24-1|16|-|-
TGTGCCACCAGTGGGGGAAAGGGCAGGAACAATCAGCCCCAGCATTTT
CATSGGKGRNNQPQHF
>TRBJ2-1|TRBV6-5|14|TRBD2|few
TGTGCCAGCTTGGGACTAGCGGGGAACAATGAGCAGTTCTTC
CASLGLAGNNEQFF
>TRBJ2-1|TRBV25-1|14|TRBD1|-
TGTGCCAGCAGTGCCCGGACAGGGGGTAATGAGCAGTTCTTC
CASSARTGGNEQFF
>TRBJ2-7|TRBV6-2/TRBV6-3|15|-|once
TGTGCCAGCAGTTACAGGGCAGGCGCCTTCTACGAGCAGTACTTC
CASSYRAGAFYEQYF
>TRBJ2-1|TRBV9|15|-|-
TGTGCCAGCAGCGTAGCGGGGGTAGGTTACAATGAGCAGTTCTTC
CASSVAGVGYNEQFF
>TRBJ1-2|TRBV9|12|-|-
TGTGCCAGCAGCGCCGTAGAGCATGGCTACACCTTC
CASSAVEHGYTF
>TRBJ2-5|TRBV9|16|-|-
TGTGCCAGCAGCGCCTTAGGGGGCGCGGGGCAAGAGACCCAGTACTTC
CASSALGGAGQETQYF
>TRBJ2-2|TRBV6-5|16|TRBD1|few
TGTGCCAGCAGTTACGGGGCAGGGGGATTCACCGGGGAGCTGTTTTTT
CASSYGAGGFTGELFF
>TRBJ2-3|TRBV6-4|17|TRBD2|-
TGTGCCAGCAGTGAGGCATCTACTAGCGGGGGTGCGGATACGCAGTATTTT
CASSEASTSGGADTQYF
>TRBJ1-1|TRBV10-3|14|-|few
TGTGCCATCAGTGAGTCAGGGGTTGACACTGAAGCTTTCTTT
CAISESGVDTEAFF
>TRBJ1-2|TRBV12-3/TRBV12-4|12|-|-
TGTGCCAGCAGTTTCGGTGGGAACGGCTACACCTTC
CASSFGGNGYTF
>TRBJ2-5|TRBV10-3|15|-|few
TGTGCCATCAGTGAGCTCGGAGGGGGCCAAGAGACCCAGTACTTC
CAISELGGGQETQYF
>TRBJ1-5|TRBV4-1|14|TRBD1|once
TGCGCCAGCAGCCAAGGACAGGGCTATCAGCCCCAGCATTTT
CASSQGQGYQPQHF
>TRBJ2-3|TRBV7-8|18|-|-
TGTGCCAGCAGCTTCCCTGGCCAGGGGACCCCCCTGACAGATACGCAGTATTTT
CASSFPGQGTPLTDTQYF
>TRBJ2-5|TRBV19|14|TRBD2|-
TGTGCCAGTAGTATGATAGCGGGGGTGGAGACCCAGTACTTC
CASSMIAGVETQYF
>TRBJ1-5|TRBV18|14|-|-
TGTGCCAGCTCGACAGGTTATAGCAATCAGCCCCAGCATTTT
CASSTGYSNQPQHF
>TRBJ1-1|TRBV24-1|15|-|-
TGTGCCACCGCCGAGCCGTGGCAACAGGGAATTAGAGCTTTCTTT
CATAEPWQQGIRAFF
>TRBJ2-1|TRBV5-1|16|-|-
TGCGCCAGCAGACGCTTTGGGGCGAACAAGTACAATGAGCAGTTCTTC
CASRRFGANKYNEQFF
>TRBJ1-2|TRBV7-6|15|-|-
TGTGCCAGCAGCTCGGGGGGGGGCAGTAACTATGGCTACACCTTC
CASSSGGGSNYGYTF
>TRBJ2-1|TRBV9|12|-|-
TGTGCCAGCAGCGTCATTAACAATGAGCAGTTCTTC
CASSVINNEQFF
>TRBJ2-1|TRBV7-7|15|-|-
TGTGCCAGCAGCCAAGACAGGTACTCCTACAATGAGCAGTTCTTC
CASSQDRYSYNEQFF
>TRBJ1-1|TRBV6-5|14|TRBD1|-
TGTGCCAGCAGTTACTCGATACAGGGGGATGAAGCTTTCTTT
CASSYSIQGDEAFF
>TRBJ1-1|TRBV7-8|14|TRBD1|medium-sized
TGTGCCAGCAGCGGTGGGACAGGGGGCACTGAAGCTTTCTTT
CASSGGTGGTEAFF
>TRBJ1-3|TRBV4-3|18|-|-
TGCGCCAGCAGCCAGGTTGCGGACAGCCCATTCTCTGGAAACACCATATATTTT
CASSQVADSPFSGNTIYF
>TRBJ1-6|TRBV30|15|-|few
TGTGCCTGGAGTGTATTTCGAAGAGGGGATTCACCCCTCCACTTT
CAWSVFRRGDSPLHF
>TRBJ2-3|TRBV6-4|15|-|-
TGTGCCAGCAGTGACCGGGACGGGGGTTCAGATACGCAGTATTTT
CASSDRDGGSDTQYF
>TRBJ1-6|TRBV5-6|15|TRBD1|-
TGTGCCAGCAGGGGACAGGGTCTCGCTAGATCACCCCTCCACTTT
CASRGQGLARSPLHF
>TRBJ1-5|TRBV7-8|14|-|-
TGTGCCAGCAGCTTAGGAAGAGCCCAGGAGCCCCAGCATTTT
CASSLGRAQEPQHF
>TRBJ1-2|TRBV29-1|14|-|once
TGCAGCGTTGAAGGCAGGGGATTGAACTATGGCTACACCTTC
CSVEGRGLNYGYTF
>TRBJ1-5|TRBV5-8|15|-|-
TGTGCCAGCAGCTTGTGGTCCTACCAGAATCAGCCCCAGCATTTT
CASSLWSYQNQPQHF
>TRBJ2-1|TRBV4-1|14|-|-
TGCGCCAGCAGCCAGACAGGTCGGAGTAATGAGCAGTTCTTC
CASSQTGRSNEQFF